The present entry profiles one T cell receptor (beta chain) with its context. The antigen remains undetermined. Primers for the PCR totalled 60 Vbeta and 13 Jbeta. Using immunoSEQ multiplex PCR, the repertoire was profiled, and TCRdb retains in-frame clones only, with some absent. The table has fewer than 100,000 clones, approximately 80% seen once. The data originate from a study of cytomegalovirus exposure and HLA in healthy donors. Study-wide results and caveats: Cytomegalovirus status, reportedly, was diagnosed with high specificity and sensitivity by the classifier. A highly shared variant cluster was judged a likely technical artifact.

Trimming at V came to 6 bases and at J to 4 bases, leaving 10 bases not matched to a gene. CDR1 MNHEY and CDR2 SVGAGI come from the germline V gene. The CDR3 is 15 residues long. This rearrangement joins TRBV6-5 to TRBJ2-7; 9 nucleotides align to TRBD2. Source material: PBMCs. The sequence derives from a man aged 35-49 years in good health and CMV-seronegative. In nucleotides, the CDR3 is TGTGCCAGCAGCGAACCGGGACTAGCAGTTTACGAGCAGTACTTC. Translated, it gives CASSEPGLAVYEQYF.